The 32 T cell receptor beta chains presented below share a single source sample, sequenced in a study of beta chain features in type 1 diabetes. Their antigens are not known. The entirety of the isolated RNA underwent reverse transcription, so expressed TCRB transcripts were sequenced. Clones were sequenced by immunoSEQ multiplex PCR, and TCRdb holds only the in-frame ones, with some missing. This sample has some 200,000 clones, with 16% found just once. Study outcomes and limitations: Shorter TCRB CDR3s, moderately but significantly so, were found in Type 1 diabetes patients in all four CD4+ subsets.

Sequenced: naive CD4+ T cells from blood. These receptors were collected from a man aged 30 to 39 with type 1 diabetes.

The J gene is TRBJ2-6, the V gene TRBV25-1; TRBD1 agrees at 8 bases. CDR1 is MGHDK and CDR2 is SYGVNS in the germline V gene. The ends lost 6 bases at V and 2 bases at J; junction bases unmatched: 3. The CDR3 runs 15 residues. This CDR3 reads CASSPDRAGANVLTF. DNA of the CDR3: TGTGCCAGCAGCCCGGACAGGGCTGGGGCCAACGTCCTGACTTTC. The variable domain in full, with the rest retrieved from reference TRBV25-1 and TRBJ2-6, is EADIYQTPRYLVIGTGKKITLECSQTMGHDKMYWYQQDPGMELHLIHYSYGVNSTEKGDLSSESTVSRIRTEHFPLTLESARPSHTSQYLCASSPDRAGANVLTFGAGSRLTVL.

V gene TRBV4-1 combines with J gene TRBJ2-2; maybe TRBD1 (8 bases). Germline CDR1 and CDR2: MGHRA and YSYEKL. V dropped 4 bases and J dropped 5 bases, with 17 bases sitting between them. This CDR3 comprises 16 residues. The CDR3 DNA sequence: TGCGCCAGCAGCCCAATCGGACAGGGAGGGACCGGGGAGCTGTTTTTT. This encodes CASSPIGQGGTGELFF.

This clone came up a few times. The chain uses TRBV20-1 and TRBJ2-1; D ambiguous. The germline V gene has CDR1 DFQATT and CDR2 SNEGSKA (reference sequence). Deletions cut 8 bases from V and 8 bases from J, with 13 bases between. This CDR3 is built from 11 residues. DNA of the CDR3: TGCAGTCCTTCCTACGGTCATGAGCAGTTCTTC. It translates to CSPSYGHEQFF.

CDR3 coding DNA: TGTGCCAGCAGCCAACAGGGTTTGGAGACCCAGTACTTC. Amino acid sequence: CASSQQGLETQYF. The rearrangement links TRBV14 to TRBJ2-5; a weak D match, TRBD1 (5 bases). Trimming left V 2 bases short and J 5 bases short, with 9 bases between. The CDR3 loop spans 13 amino acids. In germline, CDR1 is SGHDN, CDR2 FVKESK.

This clone was observed a handful of times. The CDR3 DNA follows: TGTGCCAGCAGCTTCCTCCAGAGTGAGCAGTTCTTC. Protein: CASSFLQSEQFF. The rearrangement links TRBV7-9 to TRBJ2-1; D call uncertain. Deletions cut 3 bases from V and 9 bases from J, with 9 bases between. The CDR3 is 12 amino acids. The germline V gene has CDR1 SEHNR and CDR2 FQNEAQ (reference sequence). Full variable domain (outside the CDR3, taken from reference TRBV7-9 and TRBJ2-1): DTGVSQNPRHKITKRGQNVTFRCDPISEHNRLYWYRQTLGQGPEFLTYFQNEAQLEKSRLLSDRFSAERPKGSFSTLEIQRTEQGDSAMYLCASSFLQSEQFFGPGTRLTVL.

The rearrangement joins TRBV6-6 to TRBJ2-4, with a weak D call TRBD1 (5 bases). The germline V gene encodes CDR1 MNHNY and CDR2 SVGAGI (reference sequence). V lost 6 bases to trimming and J lost 0 bases, with 15 bases between them. This CDR3 has 16 amino acids. This chain's CDR3 is CASRSRGQEAKNIQYF. In DNA, the CDR3 is TGTGCCAGCAGATCCCGAGGACAAGAAGCCAAAAACATTCAGTACTTC.

The CDR3 is CASSQGGGRSQTDTQYF. CDR3 bases: TGTGCCAGCAGCCAAGGGGGCGGTCGGTCACAGACAGATACGCAGTATTTT. The chain carries TRBV4-2 and TRBJ2-3; TRBD1 is a possible D gene (5 bases). Germline values: CDR1 LGHNA, CDR2 YNFKEQ. The V end lost 1 base, the J end lost 3 bases, and 17 bases lay between the germline ends. This CDR3 spans 17 amino acids.

Worth noting for this clone: Germline is not matched at one junction end, which may reflect a read error. This chain joins TRBV4-1 and TRBJ2-2; D uncertain. Germline V gene lookup returns CDR1 MGHRA and CDR2 YSYEKL. The CDR3 totals 13 residues. Here the CDR3 reads CASSEDEAGELFF. The CDR3 coding sequence is TGCGCCAGCAGCGAAGACGAGGCCGGGGAGCTGTTTTTT.

The chain combines TRBV5-4 with TRBJ2-4, with D tentatively TRBD1 (5 bases). This CDR3 is built from 16 residues. Looked up from germline, CDR1 is SGHNT and CDR2 is YYREEE (reference sequence). Trimming took 0 bases from V and 2 from J, leaving 12 bases between them. CDR3 in DNA: TGTGCCAGCAGCTTGGGATCAGGGAATACCAAAAACATTCAGTACTTC. This gives the protein CASSLGSGNTKNIQYF.

The chain has TRBV7-9 and TRBJ1-5; unclear D gene. Deletions cut 0 bases from V and 4 bases from J, with 10 bases between. CDR1 SEHNR and CDR2 FQNEAQ come from the germline V gene (reference sequence). CDR3 length: 15 residues. DNA for the CDR3: TGTGCCAGCAGCTTAGCGCTATCGGGAAATCAGCCCCAGCATTTT. Its translation: CASSLALSGNQPQHF.

This clone was counted a few times. This sequence joins TRBV14 and TRBJ2-2; 7 bases match TRBD1. Germline trimming cut 4 bases from V and 2 bases from J; bases unmatched to any gene: 7. Germline V gene sequence: CDR1 SGHDN, CDR2 FVKESK. The CDR3 has 16 amino acids. The CDR3 DNA is TGTGCCAGCAGCCGACCCGGGACAGTTAACACCGGGGAGCTGTTTTTT. As protein: CASSRPGTVNTGELFF.

This clone came up a few times. The V and J genes are TRBV7-2 and TRBJ2-3; D unresolved. The germline gives CDR1 SGHTA, CDR2 FQGNSA. V was clipped by 6 bases and J by 1 base, with 11 bases between them. The CDR3 sequence is 14 residues long. The CDR3 bases are TGTGCCAGCAGTATCAACGGTCGCACAGATACGCAGTATTTT. Translation: CASSINGRTDTQYF.

This clone turned up a few times. The genes are TRBV4-1 and TRBJ2-7; D may match TRBD1 or TRBD2 (5 bases each). The CDR3 is 18 amino acids. Looked up from germline, CDR1 is MGHRA and CDR2 is YSYEKL. Trimming cost V 0 bases and J 0 bases, with 18 bases left between them. The CDR3 spells CASSQDRFRAGSSYEQYF. CDR3 nucleotide sequence: TGCGCCAGCAGCCAAGATCGTTTTAGAGCAGGGAGCTCCTACGAGCAGTACTTC.

This clone was found a few times. The chain joins TRBV14 to TRBJ2-1, with TRBD2 matching over 7 bases. Trimming removed 6 bases from V and 13 bases from J; junction bases left unmatched: 15. Germline values: CDR1 SGHDN, CDR2 FVKESK. The CDR3 is made up of 14 amino acids. The CDR3 DNA sequence: TGTGCCAGCAGTATCCCCGGGGGGATCCCCCCACAGTTCTTC. Translating it yields CASSIPGGIPPQFF.

This rearrangement joins TRBV29-1 to TRBJ2-7; 14 bases line up with TRBD2. Germline values: CDR1 SQVTM, CDR2 ANQGSEA. The CDR3 is 15 amino acids. The trim removed 7 bases at V and 4 bases at J, leaving 9 bases unmatched. CDR3 sequence: CSALPGTSGRYEQYF. For the CDR3, the DNA is TGCAGCGCTCTCCCCGGGACTAGCGGGAGATACGAGCAGTACTTC.

The chain joins TRBV10-3 to TRBJ1-4, with D unresolved. The CDR3 covers 15 residues. Trimming removed 0 bases at V and 5 bases at J, with 10 bases between. Germline CDR1 is ENHRY and CDR2 is SYGVKD. CDR3 nucleotide sequence: TGTGCCATCAGTGAGTCACTGGACGGCAATGAAAAACTGTTTTTT. Translation gives CAISESLDGNEKLFF.

The J gene is TRBJ2-5, the V gene TRBV28; no clear D. The CDR3 has 12 residues. V lost 2 bases and J 3 bases, leaving 4 bases between the germline ends. CDR1 and CDR2 (germline): MDHEN, SYDVKM. In DNA, the CDR3 is TGTGCCAGCAGTTTACCAAAAGAGACCCAGTACTTC. Translating it yields CASSLPKETQYF.

This clone was detected only a few times. The rearrangement uses TRBV30 and TRBJ1-5; 9 bases agree with TRBD1. The germline gives CDR1 GTSNPN, CDR2 SVGIG (reference sequence). This CDR3 region has 16 residues. V trimming: 2 bases; J trimming: 1 base; junction bases outside the gene matches: 6. The CDR3 sequence is CAWSLGTGKSNQPQHF. In DNA, the CDR3 is TGTGCCTGGAGTCTAGGGACAGGGAAAAGCAATCAGCCCCAGCATTTT.

This clone has just a few counts. The gene calls are TRBV5-1 and TRBJ2-7; D ambiguous. The CDR3 is 13 amino acids. Deletions cut 1 base from V and 3 bases from J, with 8 bases between. Germline V gene lookup returns CDR1 SGHRS and CDR2 YFSETQ. CDR3 nucleotides: TGCGCCAGCAGCTTGTACACGAGCTACGAGCAGTACTTC. Translated, it gives CASSLYTSYEQYF.

A few counts support this clone. CDR3 loop: CASSLRWTSYNEQFF. The CDR3 DNA reads as TGTGCCAGTAGTCTCAGGTGGACTAGCTACAATGAGCAGTTCTTC. The chain recombines TRBV19 with TRBJ2-1, with 7 bases fitting TRBD2. The CDR3 has 15 residues. V lost 5 bases to trimming and J lost 3 bases; unmatched junction nucleotides: 7. Germline-derived CDR1 and CDR2 are LNHDA and SQIVND (reference sequence).

The CDR3 DNA reads TGCGCCAGCAGCTGGAGTTCAGAAGGCTACGAGCAGTACTTC. This gives the protein CASSWSSEGYEQYF. The chain recombines TRBV5-1 with TRBJ2-7; the D is unclear. Deletions cut 3 bases from V and 3 bases from J, with 13 bases between. The CDR3 is 14 amino acids. Germline V gives CDR1 SGHRS, CDR2 YFSETQ.

The chain recombines TRBV29-1 with TRBJ1-3; D unresolved. V shed 0 bases and J shed 0 bases, with 9 bases lying between them. The germline V gene encodes CDR1 SQVTM and CDR2 ANQGSEA. This CDR3 contains 15 residues. Written as DNA, the CDR3 is TGCAGCGTTGAAGATCGGGTCAGCTCTGGAAACACCATATATTTT. Translated: CSVEDRVSSGNTIYF.

The chain is built from TRBV4-2 and TRBJ2-1; TRBD1 matches at 9 bases. V was pared by 0 bases and J by 9 bases, with 9 bases of the junction left unmatched. This CDR3 spans 16 amino acids. Germline CDR1 reads LGHNA; CDR2 reads YNFKEQ. The CDR3, as DNA: TGTGCCAGCAGCCAAGACGGGACAGGGAGAAGGGGTGAGCAGTTCTTC. It is translated as CASSQDGTGRRGEQFF.

The chain joins TRBV29-1 to TRBJ2-7; perhaps TRBD1 as D (5 bases). The germline gives CDR1 SQVTM, CDR2 ANQGSEA. This CDR3 contains 13 residues. The V and J ends lost 5 bases and 3 bases respectively, with 14 bases between them. Here the CDR3 DNA reads TGCAGCGTTCCGACAGAGAAGAGCTACGAGCAGTACTTC. It yields the protein CSVPTEKSYEQYF.

This clone was found a few times. CDR3 nucleotide sequence: TGTGCCTGGAGGCCCACAGGGTACTACGAGCAGTACTTC. Translated: CAWRPTGYYEQYF. The chain uses TRBV30 and TRBJ2-7, with D tentatively TRBD1 (6 bases). Germline values: CDR1 GTSNPN, CDR2 SVGIG (reference sequence). V shed 3 bases and J shed 3 bases, with 12 bases lying between them. The CDR3 consists of 13 residues.

This clone was observed a handful of times. The rearrangement links TRBV7-2 to TRBJ2-5; 8 positions agree with TRBD1. CDR1 SGHTA and CDR2 FQGNSA come from the germline V gene. V shed 7 bases and J 1 base; nucleotides not matched to a gene: 5. The CDR3 is 14 amino acids. The CDR3: CASKIGQGQETQYF. The CDR3 coding sequence is TGTGCCAGCAAGATCGGACAGGGCCAAGAGACCCAGTACTTC.

The rearrangement links TRBV18 to TRBJ2-5; 13 bases fit TRBD2. There are 16 residues in the CDR3. The V gene end was trimmed by 6 bases and the J gene end by 5 bases; junction bases not matched to a gene: 9. Germline lookup yields CDR1 KGHSH and CDR2 LQKENI. CDR3 sequence: CASSPTGTSGMETQYF. The CDR3 DNA is TGTGCCAGCTCGCCAACCGGGACTAGCGGGATGGAGACCCAGTACTTC.

The CDR3, as DNA: TGTGCCACCAGCAGAGATAGCGGGAGTCGAGAGGAGACCCAGTACTTC. It is translated as CATSRDSGSREETQYF. J is TRBJ2-5 and V is TRBV15, with TRBD2 matching 9 bases. The germline V gene has CDR1 LNHNV and CDR2 YYDKDF (reference sequence). This CDR3 has 16 residues. Trimming cost V 0 bases and J 5 bases; bases outside gene matches: 7.

This clone was observed a few times. This chain links TRBV23-1 with TRBJ2-3; 9 positions match TRBD1. TRBV23-1 belongs to the ORF category, with a function that is uncertain. J lost 2 bases, V lost 10 bases, and 7 bases had no gene match. The CDR3 has 14 residues. The CDR3 region is CAIKRTGDTDTQYF. CDR3 nucleotide sequence: TGCGCCATCAAACGGACAGGGGACACAGATACGCAGTATTTT.

Worth noting for this clone: This sample includes further DNA sequences coding for the same CDR3. The gene calls are TRBV19 and TRBJ2-5; 8 bases map to TRBD1. The CDR3 spans 14 residues. Germline V gives CDR1 LNHDA, CDR2 SQIVND (reference sequence). With 6 bases clipped from V and 2 bases from J, the junction kept 5 bases outside the gene matches. CDR3 coding DNA: TGTGCCAGTAGCAAGGACAGGGTGCAAGAGACCCAGTACTTC. It codes for CASSKDRVQETQYF.

The rearrangement links TRBV7-9 to TRBJ2-6; a possible D gene is TRBD2 (5 bases). CDR3 size: 15 residues. V lost 2 bases to trimming and J lost 4 bases, with 9 bases between them. Germline V CDR1 and CDR2: SEHNR, FQNEAQ (reference sequence). The CDR3 DNA reads TGTGCCAGCAGCTTATCGGTAGCGGGGGCCAACGTCCTGACTTTC. Amino acid sequence: CASSLSVAGANVLTF.

The rearrangement joins TRBV4-3 to TRBJ2-5, with D unclear. Germline loops: CDR1 LGHNA, CDR2 YSLEER. The germline V and J ends were trimmed by 9 bases and 2 bases, with 16 bases remaining between them. There are 14 residues in the CDR3. CDR3 residues: CASCQDSLQETQYF. CDR3 nucleotide sequence: TGCGCCAGTTGCCAGGATTCTTTACAAGAGACCCAGTACTTC.